This T cell receptor (beta chain) was retrieved from a study of blood T cell repertoires in COVID-19. About the study: COVID-19 samples from acute and convalescent phases originated in the United States, Italy and Spain. Sample material is recorded as cDNA or gDNA derived from T cells, B-cell-depleted T cells, or PBMCs.

Original analysis: Scientists estimated how many nucleated cells there were by amplifying reference gene primers. Only in-frame clones appear in the TCRdb table, and some are missing; sequencing was by immunoSEQ multiplex PCR. V and J calls and clone size are given by that table; D and trimming were obtained from the DNA. The sample includes 130,000 to 150,000 clones, about four fifths of them seen just once. Germline loops: CDR1 SGDLS, CDR2 YYNGEE. This CDR3 region has 16 residues. The V gene end was trimmed by 0 bases and the J gene end by 5 bases; junction bases not matched to a gene: 7. The receptor's source is a human donor with acute or convalescent COVID-19. The donor label of this sample is uncertain. The chain has TRBV9 and TRBJ2-2; 7 positions agree with TRBD1. The specimen was peripheral blood. The CDR3 protein is CASSVGRTTGTGELFF. The CDR3 DNA reads as TGTGCCAGCAGCGTAGGTAGGACGACAGGGACCGGGGAGCTGTTTTTT.